Below are 22 T cell receptor beta chains sequenced from a single sample in a study of radiotherapy plus CTLA-4 blockade in lung cancer. The method was immunoSEQ multiplex PCR; TCRdb's version includes in-frame clones alone and lacks a portion of them. The table shows approximately 50,000 clones, with roughly two thirds occurring only once. The input for sequencing was peripheral blood, taken from a patient treated with radiotherapy plus ipilimumab. The receptors originated from a human donor with non-small cell lung cancer who had a complete response to radiotherapy plus ipilimumab.

V is TRBV27 and J is TRBJ1-1; 8 bases match TRBD1. V lost 7 bases to trimming and J lost 3 bases; unmatched junction nucleotides: 10. CDR3 size: 15 residues. Germline-derived CDR1 and CDR2 are MNHEY and SMNVEV (reference sequence). CDR3 residues: CASNNYRDRYTEAFF. In DNA, the CDR3 is TGTGCCAGCAACAATTACCGGGACAGGTACACTGAAGCTTTCTTT.

CDR3 in amino acids: CSAQVGLNTGELFF. CDR3 DNA: TGCAGCGCCCAAGTCGGACTGAACACCGGGGAGCTGTTTTTT. The chain combines TRBV29-1 with TRBJ2-2; possible D gene TRBD2, 5 bases. V was shortened by 7 bases and J by 1 base, with 13 bases between the two germline ends. The CDR3 consists of 14 residues. Germline lookup yields CDR1 SQVTM and CDR2 ANQGSEA.

The chain employs TRBV6-5 and TRBJ1-3, with TRBD1 matching over 7 bases. In germline, CDR1 is MNHEY, CDR2 SVGAGI. This CDR3 contains 15 residues. Unmatched junction bases numbered 5, after V lost 6 bases and J lost 0 bases. The CDR3 reads CASSGDRASGNTIYF. The CDR3, as DNA: TGTGCCAGCAGCGGGGACAGAGCCTCTGGAAACACCATATATTTT.

The chain is built from TRBV10-3 and TRBJ1-3; D is unclear. The CDR3 is 16 residues long. Germline-derived CDR1 and CDR2 are ENHRY and SYGVKD. With 3 bases removed from V and 0 bases from J, the gap between germline ends came to 12 bases. CDR3 residues: CAISDILAVSGNTIYF. The CDR3 coding sequence is TGTGCCATCAGTGACATTTTGGCGGTCTCTGGAAACACCATATATTTT.

The CDR3 DNA follows: TGTGCCAGCAGCTTGGGACAGGGGAACACCGGGGAGCTGTTTTTT. Protein sequence: CASSLGQGNTGELFF. The chain carries TRBV7-2 and TRBJ2-2; 9 bases match TRBD1. Trimming removed 3 bases from V and 1 base from J; junction bases left unmatched: 0. The CDR3 has 15 residues. Per germline, CDR1 SGHTA and CDR2 FQGNSA.

CDR3 coding DNA: TGTGCCAGCAGTTTTCTGAGGGTGCTGACCTACGAGCAGTACTTC. Amino acids: CASSFLRVLTYEQYF. The V gene is TRBV28, the J gene TRBJ2-7; D is perhaps TRBD2 (5 bases). V was trimmed by 3 bases and J by 2 bases, leaving 14 bases between them. The CDR3 is made up of 15 amino acids. Per germline, CDR1 MDHEN and CDR2 SYDVKM.

V and J are TRBV5-1 and TRBJ2-3, with 14 bases aligning to TRBD2. The CDR3 is made up of 17 amino acids. V lost 4 bases to trimming and J lost 4 bases; unmatched junction nucleotides: 8. Germline CDR1 SGHRS, CDR2 YFSETQ. Here the CDR3 DNA reads TGCGCCAGCAGCCCCGGGACTAGCGGGAGTAATGCAGATACGCAGTATTTT. Protein sequence: CASSPGTSGSNADTQYF.

The rearrangement uses TRBV2 and TRBJ1-4, with D possibly being TRBD1 (5 bases). The germline V gene encodes CDR1 SNHLY and CDR2 FYNNEI. The ends were cut back, 6 bases at V and 7 bases at J, with 18 bases in the middle. This CDR3 has 15 residues. The CDR3 region is CASRETGTPSEKLFF. The CDR3 bases are TGTGCCAGCAGGGAAACCGGGACTCCGAGTGAAAAACTGTTTTTT.

A remark on this clone: Compared with germline, one end of the junction differs, possibly owing to a read error. The chain recombines TRBV19 with TRBJ2-5; a possible D gene is TRBD2 (5 bases). Germline V gene sequence: CDR1 LNHDA, CDR2 SQIVND (reference sequence). The CDR3 runs to 13 residues. The CDR3 spells CASSSLPSTPRDF. In DNA form, the CDR3 reads TGTGCCAGTAGTTCCCTTCCCTCGACGCCGCGGGACTTC.

The chain links TRBV13 to TRBJ1-1; TRBD1 might be the D (5 bases). Trimming pared 4 bases from V and 1 base from J, leaving 13 bases between. Per germline, CDR1 PRHDT and CDR2 FYEKMQ (reference sequence). The CDR3 spans 15 residues. In nucleotides, the CDR3 is TGTGCCAGCAGCTCACGGGGGGGATCGAACACTGAAGCTTTCTTT. As protein: CASSSRGGSNTEAFF.

This clone was detected only once. The sample contains more than one DNA sequence encoding this CDR3. The chain has TRBV5-1 and TRBJ2-7; 7 nucleotides line up with TRBD1. Germline V CDR1 and CDR2: SGHRS, YFSETQ. The CDR3 totals 14 residues. With 0 bases clipped from V and 5 bases from J, the junction kept 5 bases outside the gene matches. CDR3 coding DNA: TGCGCCAGCAGCTTGGGACAGGGATTGGACGAGCAGTACTTC. As protein: CASSLGQGLDEQYF.

The rearrangement uses TRBV7-2 and TRBJ1-4, with a tentative D call TRBD1 (6 bases). Germline V lookup: CDR1 SGHTA, CDR2 FQGNSA. The CDR3 is 17 amino acids. V lost 1 base, J lost 3 bases, and 15 bases lay in between. CDR3 protein: CASSLGAGQRSNEKLFF. CDR3 nucleotide sequence: TGTGCCAGCAGCTTAGGAGCTGGACAGAGGTCTAATGAAAAACTGTTTTTT.

The rearrangement uses TRBV10-3 and TRBJ1-6; D perhaps matches TRBD1 (6 bases). The CDR3 runs 14 residues. The germline V and J ends were trimmed by 5 bases and 8 bases, with 13 bases remaining between them. Germline CDR1 reads ENHRY; CDR2 reads SYGVKD. As DNA, the CDR3 is TGTGCCATCAGTTTAGGGGACACATATTCACCCCTCCACTTT. Translating gives CAISLGDTYSPLHF.

The chain combines TRBV5-6 with TRBJ2-2; 7 nucleotides align to TRBD1. Germline trimming cut 5 bases from V and 4 bases from J; bases unmatched to any gene: 20. Germline V gene data show CDR1 as SGHDT and CDR2 as YYEEEE. This CDR3 region has 19 residues. CDR3 in amino acids: CASSRKGQTHLMSTGELFF. CDR3 nucleotides: TGTGCCAGCAGTCGGAAGGGACAGACACACCTAATGAGCACCGGGGAGCTGTTTTTT.

V gene TRBV28 combines with J gene TRBJ2-7; 9 positions match TRBD2. Losses at the gene ends were 6 bases for V and 2 bases for J; bases not matched to a gene: 5. The CDR3 has 14 residues. The germline CDR1 and CDR2 sequences are MDHEN and SYDVKM. CDR3 sequence reads: CASRRLAGTYEQYF. The CDR3 DNA reads TGTGCCAGCAGGAGGCTAGCGGGGACCTACGAGCAGTACTTC.

V is TRBV5-4 and J is TRBJ2-7; D is perhaps TRBD2 (6 bases). The CDR3 has 16 amino acids. Between the trimmed V and J ends, which lost 4 bases and 3 bases, there was a span of 20 bases. Looked up from germline, CDR1 is SGHNT and CDR2 is YYREEE (reference sequence). The CDR3 nucleotides are TGTGCCAGCAGCCTCGGTTCGAGGGCGGGAAACTACGAGCAGTACTTC. It encodes CASSLGSRAGNYEQYF.

In this sample, this clone is medium-sized (0.01 to 0.1%). This rearrangement joins TRBV27 to TRBJ2-3, with TRBD2 as a possible D gene (5 bases). CDR1 is MNHEY, CDR2 SMNVEV, per germline (reference sequence). V lost 7 bases and J 2 bases, leaving 19 bases between the germline ends. There are 16 residues in the CDR3. The CDR3 is CASTGWSNPDTDTQYF. The CDR3, as DNA: TGTGCCAGCACGGGGTGGTCCAACCCCGACACAGATACGCAGTATTTT.

The chain uses TRBV9 and TRBJ2-1; 9 bases are shared with TRBD1. This CDR3 spans 16 amino acids. The ends lost 0 bases at V and 1 base at J; junction bases unmatched: 2. Germline CDR1 reads SGDLS; CDR2 reads YYNGEE. CDR3 sequence reads: CASSVAGTGSYNEQFF. Here the CDR3 DNA reads TGTGCCAGCAGCGTAGCAGGGACAGGGTCCTACAATGAGCAGTTCTTC.

The chain has TRBV7-9 and TRBJ2-3; the match to TRBD2 covers 8 bases. V lost 5 bases, J lost 2 bases, and 9 bases stayed unmatched. CDR1 is SEHNR and CDR2 is FQNEAQ in the germline V gene (reference sequence). The CDR3 contains 16 residues. The CDR3 spells CASSGGLALFTDTQYF. In nucleotides, the CDR3 is TGTGCCAGCAGCGGTGGACTAGCACTTTTCACAGATACGCAGTATTTT.

This clone was seen more than once but under ten times. V is TRBV7-2 and J is TRBJ2-7; D is possibly TRBD2 (5 bases). The CDR3 is 14 residues long. Trimming shortened V by 5 bases and J by 2 bases, and 13 bases separated the two germline ends. Germline CDR1 SGHTA, CDR2 FQGNSA. CDR3 protein: CASSPQRPPYEQYF. The CDR3 coding sequence is TGTGCCAGCAGCCCTCAGCGGCCCCCCTACGAGCAGTACTTC. The full variable domain, its missing parts supplied by reference TRBV7-2 and TRBJ2-7, is GAGVSQSPSNKVTEKGKDVELRCDPISGHTALYWYRQSLGQGLEFLIYFQGNSAPDKSGLPSDRFSAERTGGSVSTLTIQRTQQEDSAVYLCASSPQRPPYEQYFGPGTRLTVT.

In its sample, this clone was seen once. The rearrangement links TRBV5-6 to TRBJ2-3; 8 nucleotides align to TRBD2. CDR3 length equals 18 residues. V was pared by 0 bases and J by 5 bases, with 14 bases of the junction left unmatched. Germline loops: CDR1 SGHDT, CDR2 YYEEEE. The CDR3, as DNA: TGTGCCAGCAGCTTGGCGGGGATAGCGGGATTCGTGGGAGATACGCAGTATTTT. This encodes CASSLAGIAGFVGDTQYF. Full variable domain (outside the CDR3, taken from reference TRBV5-6 and TRBJ2-3): DAGVTQSPTHLIKTRGQQVTLRCSPKSGHDTVSWYQQALGQGPQFIFQYYEEEERQRGNFPDRFSGHQFPNYSSELNVNALLLGDSALYLCASSLAGIAGFVGDTQYFGPGTRLTVL.

The rearrangement uses TRBV27 and TRBJ2-7; 9 bases match TRBD1. Germline CDR1 is MNHEY and CDR2 is SMNVEV (reference sequence). The CDR3 contains 17 residues. The ends lost 2 bases at V and 0 bases at J; junction bases unmatched: 8. DNA for the CDR3: TGTGCCAGCAGTTTACTGACCGGGACAGGGATCTCCTACGAGCAGTACTTC. It translates to CASSLLTGTGISYEQYF.